What follows are 6 T cell receptor beta chains derived from one specimen sequenced in a study of blood T cell repertoires in COVID-19 (dated by TCRdb to about 2020). The library was generated by the immunoSEQ multiplex PCR assay. This is the immuneACCESS table as TCRdb keeps it, with only in-frame sequences that have V and J called. A part of the clones is gone; compared with another copy, unresolved V genes explain less than half, and the rest is unexplained. This sample gives 45,000 to 55,000 clones in total; just under 80% of them show up just once. Jointly, the top ten make up 14% to 15% of the sample. Sequencing was carried out using peripheral blood. These receptor sequences come from a human donor with active or convalescent COVID-19. The donor label of this sample is uncertain.

The genes are TRBV28 and TRBJ1-5; D unresolved. The CDR3 contains 14 residues. Germline CDR1 is MDHEN and CDR2 is SYDVKM. V dropped 5 bases and J dropped 0 bases, with 8 bases sitting between them. CDR3: CASSAQDSNQPQHF. Written as DNA, the CDR3 is TGTGCCAGCAGTGCCCAGGATAGCAATCAGCCCCAGCATTTT.

This chain connects TRBV5-1 to TRBJ2-5; a weak D match, TRBD2 (6 bases). V gave up 0 bases and J gave up 1 base, with 10 bases separating them. Germline V gene sequence: CDR1 SGHRS, CDR2 YFSETQ. The CDR3 covers 15 residues. The CDR3 sequence: CASSLEGRIQETQYF. The CDR3 DNA reads as TGCGCCAGCAGCTTGGAGGGGAGGATCCAAGAGACCCAGTACTTC.

The rearrangement uses TRBV27 and TRBJ2-7; 8 positions match TRBD2. The length of the CDR3 is 15 residues. Germline V gene data show CDR1 as MNHEY and CDR2 as SMNVEV (reference sequence). V was pared by 2 bases and J by 4 bases, with 7 bases of the junction left unmatched. CDR3 sequence reads: CASSLAGGLSYEQYF. The CDR3 nucleotides are TGTGCCAGCAGTTTAGCGGGAGGACTTTCATACGAGCAGTACTTC.

The table lists this clone with a count of one. This chain links TRBV30 with TRBJ2-7; the match to TRBD1 covers 9 bases. V dropped 0 bases and J dropped 3; count of bases not matched to a gene: 3. Per the germline V gene, CDR1 is GTSNPN and CDR2 is SVGIG (reference sequence). The CDR3 spans 14 residues. The CDR3 region has the DNA TGTGCCTGGAGTGTACAGGGACAGGGCTACGAGCAGTACTTC. Its translation: CAWSVQGQGYEQYF.

The table lists this clone with a count of one. V is TRBV11-3 and J is TRBJ1-1, with D tentatively TRBD1 (5 bases). The CDR3 has 14 residues. V shed 0 bases and J shed 1 base, with 6 bases lying between them. Germline V gene data show CDR1 as SGHNT and CDR2 as YENEEA. The CDR3 sequence: CASSLDGQNTEAFF. As DNA, the CDR3 is TGTGCCAGCAGCTTAGATGGACAGAACACTGAAGCTTTCTTT.

The chain has TRBV11-3 and TRBJ2-5; possibly TRBD2 for D (7 bases). The CDR3 is 15 residues long. The ends were cut back, 5 bases at V and 5 bases at J, with 18 bases in the middle. Germline assignment: CDR1 SGHNT and CDR2 YENEEA. The CDR3 reads CASSLGRAGDETQYF. In nucleotides, the CDR3 is TGTGCCAGCAGCCTGGGGAGGGCAGGGGATGAGACCCAGTACTTC.